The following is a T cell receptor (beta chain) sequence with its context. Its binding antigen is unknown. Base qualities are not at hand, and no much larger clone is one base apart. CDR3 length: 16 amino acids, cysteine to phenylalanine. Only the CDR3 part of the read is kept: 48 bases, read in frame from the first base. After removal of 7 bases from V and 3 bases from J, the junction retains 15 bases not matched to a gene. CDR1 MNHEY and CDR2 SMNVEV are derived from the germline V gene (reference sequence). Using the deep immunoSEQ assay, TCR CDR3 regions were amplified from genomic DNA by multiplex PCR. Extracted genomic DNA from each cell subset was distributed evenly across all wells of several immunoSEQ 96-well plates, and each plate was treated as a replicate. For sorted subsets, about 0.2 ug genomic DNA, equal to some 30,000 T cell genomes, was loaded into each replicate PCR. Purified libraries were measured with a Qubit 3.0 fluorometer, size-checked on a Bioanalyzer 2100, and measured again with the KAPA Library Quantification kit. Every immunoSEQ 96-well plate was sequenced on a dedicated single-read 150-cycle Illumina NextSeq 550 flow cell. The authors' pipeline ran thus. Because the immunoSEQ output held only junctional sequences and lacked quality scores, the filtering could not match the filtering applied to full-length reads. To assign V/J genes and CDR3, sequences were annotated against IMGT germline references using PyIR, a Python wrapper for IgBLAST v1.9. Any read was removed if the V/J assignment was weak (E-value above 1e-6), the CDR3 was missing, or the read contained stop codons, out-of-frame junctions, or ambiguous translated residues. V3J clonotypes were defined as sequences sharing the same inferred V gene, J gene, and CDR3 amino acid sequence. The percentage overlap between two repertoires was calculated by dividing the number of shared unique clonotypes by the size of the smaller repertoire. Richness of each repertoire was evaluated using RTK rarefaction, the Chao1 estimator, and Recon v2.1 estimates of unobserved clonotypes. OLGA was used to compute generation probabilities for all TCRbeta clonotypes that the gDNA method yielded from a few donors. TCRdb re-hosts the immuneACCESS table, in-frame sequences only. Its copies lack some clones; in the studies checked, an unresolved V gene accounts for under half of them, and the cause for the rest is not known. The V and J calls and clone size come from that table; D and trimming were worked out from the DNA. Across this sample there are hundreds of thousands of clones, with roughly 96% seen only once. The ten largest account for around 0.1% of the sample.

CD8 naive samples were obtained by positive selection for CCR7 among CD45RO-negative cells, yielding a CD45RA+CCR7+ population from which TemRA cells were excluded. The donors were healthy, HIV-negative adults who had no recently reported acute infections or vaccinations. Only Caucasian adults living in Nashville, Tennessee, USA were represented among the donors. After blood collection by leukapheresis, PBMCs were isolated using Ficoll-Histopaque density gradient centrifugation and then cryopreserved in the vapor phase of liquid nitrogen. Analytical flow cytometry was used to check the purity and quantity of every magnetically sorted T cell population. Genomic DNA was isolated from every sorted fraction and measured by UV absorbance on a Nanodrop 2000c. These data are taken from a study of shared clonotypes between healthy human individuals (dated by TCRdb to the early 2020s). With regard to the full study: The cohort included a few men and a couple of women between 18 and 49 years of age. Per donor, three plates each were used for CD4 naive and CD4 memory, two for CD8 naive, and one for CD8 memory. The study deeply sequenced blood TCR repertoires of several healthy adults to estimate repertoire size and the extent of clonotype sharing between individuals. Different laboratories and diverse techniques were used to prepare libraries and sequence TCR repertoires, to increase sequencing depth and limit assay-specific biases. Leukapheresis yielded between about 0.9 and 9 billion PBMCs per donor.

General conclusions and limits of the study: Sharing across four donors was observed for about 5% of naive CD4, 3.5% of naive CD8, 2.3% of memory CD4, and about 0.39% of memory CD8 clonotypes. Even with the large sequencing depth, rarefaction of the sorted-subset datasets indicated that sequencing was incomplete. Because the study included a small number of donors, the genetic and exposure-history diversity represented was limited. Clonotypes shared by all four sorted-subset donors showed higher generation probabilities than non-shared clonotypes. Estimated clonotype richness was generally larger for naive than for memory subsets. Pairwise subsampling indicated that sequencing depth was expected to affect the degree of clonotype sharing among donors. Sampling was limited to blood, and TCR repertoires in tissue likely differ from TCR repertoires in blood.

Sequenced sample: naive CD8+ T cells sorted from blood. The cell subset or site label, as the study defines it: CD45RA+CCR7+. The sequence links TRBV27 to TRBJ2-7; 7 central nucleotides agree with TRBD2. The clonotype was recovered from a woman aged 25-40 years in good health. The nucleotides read TGTGCCAGCATTCCCTCGATGGGGGACTATCACTACGAGCAGTACTTC. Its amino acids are CASIPSMGDYHYEQYF.